This T cell receptor (beta chain) was profiled in a study of blood T cells in healthy people across ages. Then a second PCR, running about 6 to 11 cycles, was carried out with a sample-barcoded 5' primer and a J-beta primer mix. CDR3-containing paired-end reads numbering at least 2.5 million came from each sample. TCRdb re-derived calls from the 5' RACE reads in MiXCR, one entry per CDR3 protein. The profile shows 700,000 or so distinct CDR3 sequences, approximately 21% of them singletons. In this sample, this clonotype turned up a few times. Each donor gave around 9.3 milliliters of peripheral blood. CDR1 is MDHEN and CDR2 is SYDVKM in the germline V gene. The CDR3 totals 14 residues. Trimming pared 6 bases from V and 0 bases from J, leaving 11 bases between.

The sample was blood. The chain joins TRBV28 to TRBJ1-1; no clear D gene. The sequence came from a man aged 70 or older in good health. CDR3 DNA sequence: TGTGCCAGCAGGCTCGGACCGATGAACACTGAAGCTTTCTTT. This encodes CASRLGPMNTEAFF.